Listed here are 22 T cell receptor beta chains from one sample, sequenced in a study of T-cell memory formation after mild COVID-19. MiXCR, run by TCRdb on the 5' RACE reads, gives a single entry per CDR3 protein. In the table there are about 290,000 distinct CDR3 sequences, more than 15% of which are singletons. The source material was PBMCs or a T cell subset sorted from them (not recorded which). These receptors were obtained from a man younger than 35 who had mild COVID-19 (a few samples of this study predate the infection). Cell type and time point are not known.

The chain recombines TRBV7-2 with TRBJ1-5; no firm D call. Germline CDR1 SGHTA, CDR2 FQGNSA. V lost 3 bases and J 7 bases, leaving 10 bases between the germline ends. CDR3 length: 13 amino acids. CDR3 amino acids: CASSLEREQPQHF. CDR3 in DNA: TGTGCCAGCAGCTTGGAGAGGGAACAGCCCCAGCATTTT.

The sample holds a few counts of this clonotype. The chain has TRBV4-1 and TRBJ1-2; TRBD1 agrees at 8 bases. V gave up 4 bases and J gave up 0 bases; unmatched junction bases: 7. The V gene's germline CDR1 is MGHRA and CDR2 YSYEKL. CDR3 length: 16 amino acids. The CDR3 region has the DNA TGCGCCAGCAGCCGGACGGGACAGGCGACTAACTATGGCTACACCTTC. Translated, it gives CASSRTGQATNYGYTF.

The chain carries TRBV7-2 and TRBJ2-3, with a tentative D call TRBD1 (5 bases). Germline CDR1 SGHTA, CDR2 FQGNSA. Trimming removed 2 bases at V and 1 base at J, with 10 bases between. The CDR3 runs 15 residues. CDR3 nucleotide sequence: TGTGCCAGCAGCTTACAGGGTACTGGCACAGATACGCAGTATTTT. Translating it yields CASSLQGTGTDTQYF. Variable domain in full (rest from reference TRBV7-2 and TRBJ2-3): GAGVSQSPSNKVTEKGKDVELRCDPISGHTALYWYRQSLGQGLEFLIYFQGNSAPDKSGLPSDRFSAERTGGSVSTLTIQRTQQEDSAVYLCASSLQGTGTDTQYFGPGTRLTVL.

CDR3 bases: TGTGCCAGCAGAGTAGACCGGGCCTACAATGAGCAGTTCTTC. Protein: CASRVDRAYNEQFF. The gene calls are TRBV6-5 and TRBJ2-1; D remains ambiguous. Germline V gene data show CDR1 as MNHEY and CDR2 as SVGAGI. Trimming removed 6 bases from V and 2 bases from J, with 11 bases in between. This CDR3 region has 14 residues.

CDR3: CAWIRIGHPNYGYTF. The CDR3 nucleotides read TGTGCCTGGATAAGAATAGGTCATCCTAACTATGGCTACACCTTC. The chain uses TRBV30 and TRBJ1-2; D is ambiguous. Trimming took off 4 bases at V and 0 bases at J, with 15 bases between the two ends. The CDR3 totals 15 residues. The germline gives CDR1 GTSNPN, CDR2 SVGIG (reference sequence).

This clonotype was seen more than once but under ten times. The chain combines TRBV28 with TRBJ1-4; maybe TRBD1 (5 bases). The CDR3 is 13 amino acids. Germline CDR1 reads MDHEN; CDR2 reads SYDVKM. Trimming stripped 4 bases from V and 7 bases from J, with 10 bases between. CDR3 sequence (DNA): TGTGCCAGCAGTTCAGGGTTCCTTGAAAAACTGTTTTTT. Its translation: CASSSGFLEKLFF.

A few counts support this clonotype. V usage is TRBV5-6 and J usage is TRBJ2-7; D might be TRBD1 (5 bases). V was trimmed by 1 base and J by 7 bases, leaving 18 bases between them. Germline V gives CDR1 SGHDT, CDR2 YYEEEE. The length of the CDR3 is 15 residues. This CDR3 is CASSLRIGRVREQYV. The CDR3 DNA reads TGTGCCAGCAGCTTGCGAATTGGCAGGGTAAGGGAGCAGTACGTC.

There are a few counts of this clonotype. The genes are TRBV7-2 and TRBJ2-7; D might be TRBD1 (6 bases). The CDR3 runs 14 residues. V shed 7 bases and J shed 1 base, with 14 bases lying between them. Germline V lookup: CDR1 SGHTA, CDR2 FQGNSA. The CDR3 loop is CASTVEQGSYEQYF. Here the CDR3 DNA reads TGTGCCAGCACCGTCGAACAGGGATCCTACGAGCAGTACTTC.

The J gene is TRBJ2-2, the V gene TRBV4-3, with 7 bases that match TRBD2. The CDR3 spans 15 residues. The V and J ends lost 3 bases and 6 bases, in that order; junction bases with no gene match: 7. CDR1 is LGHNA, CDR2 YSLEER, per germline. The CDR3 nucleotides are TGCGCCAGCAGCCACGGGGGAGGGGCCGCCGGGGAGCTGTTTTTT. Its translation: CASSHGGGAAGELFF.

This clonotype was observed many times. The CDR3 here is CASSPLPAGGNEQFF. The CDR3 DNA reads as TGTGCCAGCTCACCACTGCCAGCGGGGGGGAATGAGCAGTTCTTC. The chain joins TRBV18 to TRBJ2-1; 10 nucleotides agree with TRBD2. In germline, CDR1 is KGHSH, CDR2 LQKENI. The CDR3 extends over 15 amino acids. The J segment lost 7 bases and the V segment lost 1 base, leaving 4 bases of the junction unmatched.

In this sample, this clonotype turned up many times. The V and J genes are TRBV7-3 and TRBJ2-3, with 8 bases aligning to TRBD2. Germline V gene lookup returns CDR1 SGHTA and CDR2 FQGTGA. V was clipped by 5 bases and J by 2 bases; unmatched bases: 9. The CDR3 length is 16 residues. The CDR3: CASSPRGGSNTDTQYF. CDR3 sequence (DNA): TGTGCCAGCAGCCCCCGGGGGGGCTCCAACACAGATACGCAGTATTTT.

The chain joins TRBV19 to TRBJ1-1; no reliable D call. CDR3 size: 15 residues. The V end was cut by 3 bases, the J end by 0 bases, with 11 bases between. Germline V CDR1 and CDR2: LNHDA, SQIVND (reference sequence). CDR3: CASSIGLGVNTEAFF. CDR3 nucleotides: TGTGCCAGTAGTATCGGCCTCGGGGTGAACACTGAAGCTTTCTTT.

This clonotype has at least ten counts. The chain combines TRBV5-1 with TRBJ2-3, with 10 bases identical to TRBD1. With 5 bases clipped from V and 2 bases from J, the junction kept 5 bases outside the gene matches. Germline CDR1 SGHRS, CDR2 YFSETQ. CDR3 length equals 15 residues. The chain's CDR3 is CASSRQGADTDTQYF. DNA of the CDR3: TGCGCCAGCAGTAGACAGGGGGCAGACACAGATACGCAGTATTTT.

This sequence joins TRBV7-7 and TRBJ2-1, with no clear D. V lost 10 bases and J lost 0, with 13 bases in between. CDR1 SSHAT and CDR2 FNYEAQ come from the germline V gene (reference sequence). CDR3 length: 14 amino acids. In DNA form, the CDR3 reads TGTGCCACCCGTTCGGTGACCTCCTACAATGAGCAGTTCTTC. This encodes CATRSVTSYNEQFF.

The rearrangement uses TRBV6-5 and TRBJ2-1, with D possibly matching TRBD2 (6 bases). The length of the CDR3 is 14 residues. Germline CDR1 reads MNHEY; CDR2 reads SVGAGI. Trimming took off 5 bases at V and 8 bases at J, with 16 bases between the two ends. For the CDR3, the DNA is TGTGCCAGCAGTAAGGGACTCCGAGCCGATGAGCAGTTCTTC. Its translation: CASSKGLRADEQFF.

This clonotype was counted only a few times. The chain couples TRBV7-2 to TRBJ2-5; the D is unclear. The CDR3 covers 14 residues. V lost 3 bases and J lost 5, with 13 bases in between. CDR1 is SGHTA and CDR2 is FQGNSA in the germline V gene. CDR3 nucleotide sequence: TGTGCCAGCAGCTTTTTCGGGCGGCGGGAGACCCAGTACTTC. Translation: CASSFFGRRETQYF.

The chain employs TRBV28 and TRBJ1-5; perhaps TRBD1 as D (5 bases). The germline gives CDR1 MDHEN, CDR2 SYDVKM. This CDR3 comprises 16 residues. The germline V and J ends were trimmed by 5 bases and 7 bases, with 21 bases remaining between them. DNA of the CDR3: TGTGCCAGCAGTCCTACCGGGGGACGGGGGATCCAGCCCCAGCATTTT. Translation: CASSPTGGRGIQPQHF.

The CDR3 sequence: CASSPQYQTGELFF. Written as DNA, the CDR3 is TGTGCCAGCAGTCCTCAGTACCAAACCGGGGAGCTGTTTTTT. V gene TRBV27 combines with J gene TRBJ2-2; D is uncertain. V gave up 5 bases and J gave up 5 bases, with 12 bases separating them. Germline-derived CDR1 and CDR2 are MNHEY and SMNVEV (reference sequence). The CDR3 loop spans 14 amino acids.

The table lists this clonotype with a few counts. This chain links TRBV11-3 with TRBJ2-5, with 8 nucleotides matching TRBD1. The J segment lost 4 bases and the V segment lost 5 bases, leaving 3 bases of the junction unmatched. Per germline, CDR1 SGHNT and CDR2 YENEEA. The length of the CDR3 is 13 residues. The CDR3 DNA is TGTGCCAGCAGCCGGACAGGGAGAGAGACCCAGTACTTC. It encodes CASSRTGRETQYF.

This clonotype has more than one count but fewer than ten. J is TRBJ1-2 and V is TRBV7-2; TRBD1 matches at 7 bases. In germline, CDR1 is SGHTA, CDR2 FQGNSA. This CDR3 comprises 16 residues. The V segment lost 5 bases and the J segment 8 bases; nucleotides outside the gene matches: 17. This CDR3 reads CASSREFRQGGSGYTF. The CDR3 nucleotides read TGTGCCAGCAGCCGAGAATTTAGACAGGGAGGAAGCGGCTACACCTTC.

This sequence joins TRBV7-2 and TRBJ2-1; TRBD2 aligns across 10 bases. CDR3 size: 16 residues. V was pared by 6 bases and J by 0 bases, with 5 bases of the junction left unmatched. Germline V gene data show CDR1 as SGHTA and CDR2 as FQGNSA. This chain's CDR3 is CASRRAGGSSYNEQFF. DNA of the CDR3: TGTGCCAGCAGGCGAGCGGGGGGGAGCTCCTACAATGAGCAGTTCTTC.

The V gene is TRBV7-2, the J gene TRBJ2-4; D might be TRBD2 (6 bases). Germline V lookup: CDR1 SGHTA, CDR2 FQGNSA. Trimming cost V 5 bases and J 8 bases, with 16 bases left between them. This CDR3 contains 14 residues. The CDR3 loop is CASSLDGGTDIQYF. The DNA of the CDR3 is TGTGCCAGCAGCCTAGACGGGGGAACCGACATTCAGTACTTC.